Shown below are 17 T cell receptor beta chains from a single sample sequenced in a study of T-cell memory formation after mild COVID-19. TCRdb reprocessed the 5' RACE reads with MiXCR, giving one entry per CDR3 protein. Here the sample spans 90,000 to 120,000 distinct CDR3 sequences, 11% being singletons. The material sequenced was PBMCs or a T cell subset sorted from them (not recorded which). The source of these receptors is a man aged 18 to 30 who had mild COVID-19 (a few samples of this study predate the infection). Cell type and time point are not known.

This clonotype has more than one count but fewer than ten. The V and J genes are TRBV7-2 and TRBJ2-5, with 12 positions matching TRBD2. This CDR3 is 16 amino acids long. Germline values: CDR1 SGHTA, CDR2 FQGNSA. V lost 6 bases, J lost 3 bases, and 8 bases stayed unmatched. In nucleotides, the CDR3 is TGTGCCAGCAGTCGACTAGCGGGGGCCCTAGAAGAGACCCAGTACTTC. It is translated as CASSRLAGALEETQYF. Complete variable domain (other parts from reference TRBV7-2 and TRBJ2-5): GAGVSQSPSNKVTEKGKDVELRCDPISGHTALYWYRQSLGQGLEFLIYFQGNSAPDKSGLPSDRFSAERTGGSVSTLTIQRTQQEDSAVYLCASSRLAGALEETQYFGPGTRLLVL.

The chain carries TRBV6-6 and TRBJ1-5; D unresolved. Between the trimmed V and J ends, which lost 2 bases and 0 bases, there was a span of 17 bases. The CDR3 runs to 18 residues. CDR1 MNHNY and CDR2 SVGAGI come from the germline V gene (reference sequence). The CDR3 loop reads CASSYPSRGDGSNQPQHF. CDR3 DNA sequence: TGTGCCAGCAGTTACCCATCGCGGGGTGATGGTAGCAATCAGCCCCAGCATTTT.

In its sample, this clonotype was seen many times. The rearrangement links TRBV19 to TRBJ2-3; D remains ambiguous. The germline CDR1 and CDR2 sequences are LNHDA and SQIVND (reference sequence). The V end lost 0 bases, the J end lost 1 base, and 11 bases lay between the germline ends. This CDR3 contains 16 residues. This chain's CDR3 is CASSIELGFGTDTQYF. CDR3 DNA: TGTGCCAGTAGTATAGAATTGGGGTTTGGCACAGATACGCAGTATTTT.

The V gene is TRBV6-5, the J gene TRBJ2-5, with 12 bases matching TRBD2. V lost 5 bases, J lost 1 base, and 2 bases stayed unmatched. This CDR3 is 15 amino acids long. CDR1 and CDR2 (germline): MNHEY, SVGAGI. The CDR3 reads CASSQTSGGQETQYF. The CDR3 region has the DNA TGTGCCAGCAGTCAGACTAGCGGGGGCCAAGAGACCCAGTACTTC.

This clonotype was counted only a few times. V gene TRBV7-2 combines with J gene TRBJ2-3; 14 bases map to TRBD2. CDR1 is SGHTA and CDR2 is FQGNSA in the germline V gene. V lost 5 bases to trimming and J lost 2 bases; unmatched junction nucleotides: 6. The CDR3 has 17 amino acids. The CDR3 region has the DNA TGTGCCAGCAGCACGGGACTAGCGGGGGCCCACACAGATACGCAGTATTTT. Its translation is CASSTGLAGAHTDTQYF.

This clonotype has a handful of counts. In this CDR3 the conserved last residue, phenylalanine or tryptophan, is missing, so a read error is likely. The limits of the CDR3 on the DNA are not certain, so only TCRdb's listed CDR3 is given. The CDR3 region is CASRTGVYD. The chain links TRBV27 to TRBJ2-7; the table's D call, TRBD1, was not checked against the DNA. In germline, CDR1 is MNHEY, CDR2 SMNVEV (reference sequence). The CDR3 is 9 amino acids in total, end residues counted.

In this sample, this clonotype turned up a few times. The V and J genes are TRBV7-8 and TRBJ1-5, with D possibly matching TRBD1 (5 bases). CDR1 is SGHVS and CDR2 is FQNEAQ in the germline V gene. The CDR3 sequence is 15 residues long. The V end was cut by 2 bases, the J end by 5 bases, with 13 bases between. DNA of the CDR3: TGTGCCAGCAGCTTAAGAGGGGTGGGTGATCAGCCCCAGCATTTT. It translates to CASSLRGVGDQPQHF.

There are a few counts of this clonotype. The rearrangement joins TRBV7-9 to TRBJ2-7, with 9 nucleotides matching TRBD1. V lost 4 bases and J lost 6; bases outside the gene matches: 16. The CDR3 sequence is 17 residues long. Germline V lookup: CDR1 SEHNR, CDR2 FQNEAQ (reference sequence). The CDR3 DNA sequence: TGTGCCAGCAGCTCCAGCGTACGTACACAGGGGGCAAGCGAGCAGTACTTC. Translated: CASSSSVRTQGASEQYF.

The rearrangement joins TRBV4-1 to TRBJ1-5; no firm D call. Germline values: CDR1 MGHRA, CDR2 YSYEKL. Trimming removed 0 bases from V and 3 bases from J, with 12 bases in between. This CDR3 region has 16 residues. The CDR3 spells CASSQDYGGNNQPQHF. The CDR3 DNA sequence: TGCGCCAGCAGCCAAGATTATGGCGGAAACAATCAGCCCCAGCATTTT.

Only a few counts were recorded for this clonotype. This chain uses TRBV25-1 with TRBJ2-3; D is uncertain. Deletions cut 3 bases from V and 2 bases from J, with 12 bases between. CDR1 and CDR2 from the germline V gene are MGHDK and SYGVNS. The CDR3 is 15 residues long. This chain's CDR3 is CASSDHSINTDTQYF. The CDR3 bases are TGTGCCAGCAGTGATCACTCGATAAACACAGATACGCAGTATTTT.

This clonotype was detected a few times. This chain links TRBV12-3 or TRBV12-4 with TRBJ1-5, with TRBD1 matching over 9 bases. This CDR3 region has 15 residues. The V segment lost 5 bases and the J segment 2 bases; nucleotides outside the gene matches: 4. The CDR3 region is CASSLTGGRNQPQHF. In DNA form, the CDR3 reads TGTGCCAGCAGTCTTACAGGGGGCCGCAATCAGCCCCAGCATTTT.

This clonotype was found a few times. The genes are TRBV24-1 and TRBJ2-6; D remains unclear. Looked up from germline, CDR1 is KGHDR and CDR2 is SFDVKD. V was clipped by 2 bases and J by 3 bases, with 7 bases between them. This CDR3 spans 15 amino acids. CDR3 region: CATSDSRIGANVLTF. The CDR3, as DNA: TGTGCCACCAGTGATTCCCGAATTGGGGCCAACGTCCTGACTTTC.

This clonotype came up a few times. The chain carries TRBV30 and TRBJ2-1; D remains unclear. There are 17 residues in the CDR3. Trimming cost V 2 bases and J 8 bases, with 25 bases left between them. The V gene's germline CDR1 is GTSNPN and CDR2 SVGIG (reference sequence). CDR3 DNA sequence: TGTGCCTGGAGTCCACCCCTTTCGAGGTCCCGAATCGATGAGCAGTTCTTC. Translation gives CAWSPPLSRSRIDEQFF. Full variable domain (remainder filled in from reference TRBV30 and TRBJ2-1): SQTIHQWPATLVQPVGSPLSLECTVEGTSNPNLYWYRQAAGRGLQLLFYSVGIGQISSEVPQNLSASRPQDRQFILSSKKLLLSDSGFYLCAWSPPLSRSRIDEQFFGPGTRLTVL.

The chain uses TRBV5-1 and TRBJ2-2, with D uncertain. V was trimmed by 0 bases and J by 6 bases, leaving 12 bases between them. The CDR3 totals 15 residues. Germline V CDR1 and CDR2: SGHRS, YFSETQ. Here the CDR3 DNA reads TGCGCCAGCAGCTTGGCCGGGTCCGGGTCCGGGGAGCTGTTTTTT. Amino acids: CASSLAGSGSGELFF.

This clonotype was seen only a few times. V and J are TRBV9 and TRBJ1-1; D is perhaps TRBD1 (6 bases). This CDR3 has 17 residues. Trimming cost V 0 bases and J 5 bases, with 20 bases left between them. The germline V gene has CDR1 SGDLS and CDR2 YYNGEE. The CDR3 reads CASSVATEGGERTEAFF. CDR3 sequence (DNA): TGTGCCAGCAGCGTAGCTACTGAGGGGGGAGAAAGAACTGAAGCTTTCTTT. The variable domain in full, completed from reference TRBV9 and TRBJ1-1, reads DSGVTQTPKHLITATGQRVTLRCSPRSGDLSVYWYQQSLDQGLQFLIQYYNGEERAKGNILERFSAQQFPDLHSELNLSSLELGDSALYFCASSVATEGGERTEAFFGQGTRLTVV.

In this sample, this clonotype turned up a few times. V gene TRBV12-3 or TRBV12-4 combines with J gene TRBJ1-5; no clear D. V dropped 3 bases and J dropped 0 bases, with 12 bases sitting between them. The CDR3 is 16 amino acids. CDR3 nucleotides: TGTGCCAGCAGTTTCCGCCCCCTTTATAGCAATCAGCCCCAGCATTTT. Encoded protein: CASSFRPLYSNQPQHF.

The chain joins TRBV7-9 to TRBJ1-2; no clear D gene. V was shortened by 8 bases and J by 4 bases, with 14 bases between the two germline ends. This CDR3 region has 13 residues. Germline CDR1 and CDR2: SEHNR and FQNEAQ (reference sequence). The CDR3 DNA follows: TGTGCCAGCGTAAAGGTCCCGGGCTATGGCTACACCTTC. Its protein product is CASVKVPGYGYTF. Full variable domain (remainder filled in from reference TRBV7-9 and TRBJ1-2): DTGVSQNPRHKITKRGQNVTFRCDPISEHNRLYWYRQTLGQGPEFLTYFQNEAQLEKSRLLSDRFSAERPKGSFSTLEIQRTEQGDSAMYLCASVKVPGYGYTFGSGTRLTVV.